Listed below are T cell receptor beta chains from one sample, sequenced in a study of response to subunit inactivated influenza vaccine. TCRdb re-derived calls from the RT-PCR reads in MiXCR, one entry per CDR3 protein. This table holds approximately 250,000 distinct CDR3 sequences, 9.5% to 15% found once. Sequencing used non-naive T cells sorted from PBMCs, obtained 14 to 15 days before vaccination. These receptor sequences come from a man aged 50 to 60 who received an inactivated influenza vaccine. Each CDR3 is given with its conserved first and last residue. The D gene is left open where the match is weak. Only some rows state a clone size, as once, few, many or a class for expanded clones.

>16|-|TRBV5-1|TRBJ2-5|TRBD1
TGCGCCAGCAGCTTGATGGGCAACAGGGGAGAAGAGACCCAGTACTTC
CASSLMGNRGEETQYF
>16|-|TRBV15|TRBJ2-3|TRBD2
TGTGCCACCAGCAGAGGTCTAGCGGGGGTCACAGATACGCAGTATTTT
CATSRGLAGVTDTQYF
>15|few|TRBV3-1|TRBJ2-7|TRBD2
TGTGCCAGCAGCCAGCAAGGGACTAGCGGGTTCCCGCACTCCTTC
CASSQQGTSGFPHSF
>13|few|TRBV6-1|TRBJ1-2|-
TGTGCCAGCAGTGTTGGTGGGGGACGTGGCTACACCTTC
CASSVGGGRGYTF
>14|few|TRBV4-2|TRBJ1-1|-
TGTGCCAGCGGACGGACGGTGGGGGACACTGAAGCTTTCTTT
CASGRTVGDTEAFF
>13|many|TRBV12-3/TRBV12-4|TRBJ2-3|-
TGTGCCAGCAGGTTGGGGGGCACAGATACGCAGTATTTT
CASRLGGTDTQYF
>15|-|TRBV24-1|TRBJ2-3|-
TGTGCCACCAGTGATTCAAGAATTGGACTAGATACGCAGTATTTT
CATSDSRIGLDTQYF
>14|few|TRBV28|TRBJ1-2|-
TGTGCCAGCAGTTTACCAGGGACAAGATATGGCTACACCTTC
CASSLPGTRYGYTF
>14|-|TRBV7-2|TRBJ2-7|-
TGTGCCAGCAGCTTAGTCGGCGGTAACTACGAGCAGTACTTC
CASSLVGGNYEQYF
>15|few|TRBV6-5|TRBJ2-1|TRBD1
TGTGCCAGCAGTTGGACCGGGACAGGGGGCAATGAGCAGTTCTTC
CASSWTGTGGNEQFF
>15|-|TRBV15|TRBJ2-7|TRBD2
TGTGCCACCAAATTGGGAGGGAGTTCCTCCTACGAGCAGTACTTC
CATKLGGSSSYEQYF
>14|few|TRBV28|TRBJ1-2|-
TGTGCCAGCAGGCTCCGGGGCGCCATCTATGGCTACACCTTC
CASRLRGAIYGYTF
>15|few|TRBV7-6|TRBJ2-7|TRBD2
TGTGCCAGCAGAGACTCGACTAGCGGAATCTACGAGCAGTACTTC
CASRDSTSGIYEQYF
>14|-|TRBV5-6|TRBJ1-5|-
TGTGCCAGCAGTTCGGCCAGGGTCAATCAGCCCCAGCATTTT
CASSSARVNQPQHF
>15|-|TRBV6-5|TRBJ1-6|TRBD1
TGTGCCAGCAGTTACTCCGGGACAGTTAATTCACCCCTCCACTTT
CASSYSGTVNSPLHF
>14|once|TRBV5-8|TRBJ2-7|-
TGTGCCAGCAGCTTGGGAGGGGCGGCCTACGAGCAGTACTTC
CASSLGGAAYEQYF
>12|-|TRBV30|TRBJ1-2|-
TGTGCCTGGTCTCCTCTCTCGCGGGGCTACACCTTC
CAWSPLSRGYTF
>19|-|TRBV20-1|TRBJ2-6|TRBD1
TGCAGTGCTAGAGGTCGGTCGGGACAGGGCAATTCTGGGGCCAACGTCCTGACTTTC
CSARGRSGQGNSGANVLTF
>15|-|TRBV7-2|TRBJ2-3|-
TGTGCCAGCAGCTTAGTTTCTCCGCGTTCTGATACGCAGTATTTT
CASSLVSPRSDTQYF
>16|-|TRBV6-1|TRBJ2-1|-
TGTGCCAGCAGTGAATATTGGCCAGGCTCCTACAATGAGCAGTTCTTC
CASSEYWPGSYNEQFF
>13|few|TRBV4-2|TRBJ2-7|TRBD1
TGTGCCAGCGGTAACAGGGGGTACTACGAGCAGTACTTC
CASGNRGYYEQYF
>14|-|TRBV6-1|TRBJ2-1|-
TGTGCCAGCAGGGACAGAGGCTCCTACAATGAGCAGTTCTTC
CASRDRGSYNEQFF
>12|few|TRBV20-1|TRBJ2-1|TRBD1
TGCAGTGCAAAGGGACAGCACAATGAGCAGTTCTTC
CSAKGQHNEQFF
>17|few|TRBV10-2|TRBJ2-1|-
TGCGCCAGCAGTGAGTCGAATTTGGGGCTGGTTTACAATGAGCAGTTCTTC
CASSESNLGLVYNEQFF
>14|few|TRBV9|TRBJ1-2|TRBD1
TGTGCCAGCAGCTCCGGGACAGGGGTGGTCGGCTACACCTTC
CASSSGTGVVGYTF
>13|-|TRBV18|TRBJ2-1|-
TGTGCCAGCTCAATCGGGACTGAGAATGAGCAGTTCTTC
CASSIGTENEQFF
>17|-|TRBV5-6|TRBJ1-1|-
TGTGCCAGCAGCTTAGATGGGCTGGGAGGGCTGAACACTGAAGCTTTCTTT
CASSLDGLGGLNTEAFF
>13|few|TRBV20-1|TRBJ2-4|-
TGCAGTCCCCTTGAGGTTACCAAAAACATTCAGTACTTC
CSPLEVTKNIQYF
>15|-|TRBV11-1|TRBJ2-1|-
TGTGCCAGCAGTTTGGACACCCATTTTCTCTATGAGCAGTTCTTC
CASSLDTHFLYEQFF
>11|-|TRBV7-9|TRBJ2-7|-
TGTGCCAGCAGCTTAGAGAACGACGGCGTGTTC
CASSLENDGVF
>16|few|TRBV20-1|TRBJ2-3|-
TGCAGTGCTAGACTCCGCCATAGGGGGAGCGCAGATACGCAGTATTTT
CSARLRHRGSADTQYF
>16|few|TRBV15|TRBJ2-1|TRBD2
TGTGCCACCAGCAGTCGACCGGGGACTAGATCTGCTGAGCAGTTCTTC
CATSSRPGTRSAEQFF
>14|-|TRBV20-1|TRBJ1-2|-
TGCAGTGCTAGAGTGGGGGGCCCCCTTGATGGCTACACCTTC
CSARVGGPLDGYTF
>15|many|TRBV5-1|TRBJ2-1|-
TGCGCCAGCAGCTTGGCTCTTAGCTCCTACAATGAGCAGTTCTTC
CASSLALSSYNEQFF
>15|-|TRBV3-1|TRBJ1-6|-
TGTGCCAGCAGCCAAGTAGACTCCTATAATTCACCCCTCCACTTT
CASSQVDSYNSPLHF
>9|few|TRBV6-2/TRBV6-3|TRBJ2-7|-
TGTGCCACCGGATACGAGCAGTACTTC
CATGYEQYF
>15|many|TRBV10-3|TRBJ2-7|-
TGTGCCATCAGTGAGTCGGTGAGGATAACCTACGAGCAGTACTTC
CAISESVRITYEQYF
>15|few|TRBV4-1|TRBJ2-7|-
TGCGCCAGCAGCCAAGAAGGTTCAGCGTCCTACGAGCAGTACTTC
CASSQEGSASYEQYF
>15|-|TRBV6-2/TRBV6-3|TRBJ2-5|TRBD2
TGTGCCAGCAGTTACTCGAGCGGGAGGAAAGAGACCCAGTACTTC
CASSYSSGRKETQYF
>14|many|TRBV11-2|TRBJ2-7|-
TGTGCCAGCAGCTTAGTCCAGAGCTCCTACGAGCAGTACTTC
CASSLVQSSYEQYF
>15|few|TRBV18|TRBJ1-1|-
TGTGCCAGCTCAGTGGGCCGCGGGGGGAACACTGAAGCTTTCTTT
CASSVGRGGNTEAFF
>12|many|TRBV10-3|TRBJ1-2|-
TGTGCCATCAGTGAGCCTTTGGGAAGCTACACCTTC
CAISEPLGSYTF
>15|few|TRBV7-3|TRBJ2-1|-
TGTGCCAGCAGCTTAACCAGCGGAACCTACAATGAGCAGTTCTTC
CASSLTSGTYNEQFF
>13|many|TRBV7-9|TRBJ1-1|-
TGTGCCAGCAGCACCGGACAGAACACTGAAGCTTTCTTT
CASSTGQNTEAFF